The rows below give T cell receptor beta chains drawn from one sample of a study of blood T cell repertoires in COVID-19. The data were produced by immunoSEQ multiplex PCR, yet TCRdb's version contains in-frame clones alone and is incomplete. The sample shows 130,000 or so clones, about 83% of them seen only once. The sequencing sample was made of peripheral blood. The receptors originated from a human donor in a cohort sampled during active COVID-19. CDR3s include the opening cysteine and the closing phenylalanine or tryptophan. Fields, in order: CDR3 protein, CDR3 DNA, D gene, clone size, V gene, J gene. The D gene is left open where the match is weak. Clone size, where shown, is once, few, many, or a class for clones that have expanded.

CDR3 protein: CASSRVAGAYEQYF; CDR3 DNA: TGTGCCAGCAGTCGGGTAGCGGGAGCCTACGAGCAGTACTTC; D gene: TRBD2; clone size: NA; V gene: TRBV28; J gene: TRBJ2-7
CDR3 protein: CASSPGVGETQYF; CDR3 DNA: TGTGCCAGCAGTCCGGGGGTAGGAGAGACCCAGTACTTC; D gene: NA; clone size: few; V gene: TRBV12-3/TRBV12-4; J gene: TRBJ2-5
CDR3 protein: CASGVTSGRGTRELFF; CDR3 DNA: TGTGCTAGTGGTGTGACTAGCGGGAGGGGAACCAGGGAGCTGTTTTTT; D gene: TRBD2; clone size: NA; V gene: TRBV12-5; J gene: TRBJ2-2
CDR3 protein: CASSAGQGRNEQFF; CDR3 DNA: TGTGCCAGCAGCGCCGGACAGGGGCGAAATGAGCAGTTCTTC; D gene: TRBD1; clone size: NA; V gene: TRBV11-3; J gene: TRBJ2-1
CDR3 protein: CASRLTGEVNEKLFF; CDR3 DNA: TGTGCCAGCAGGCTAACAGGGGAGGTTAATGAAAAACTGTTTTTT; D gene: TRBD1; clone size: NA; V gene: TRBV6-6; J gene: TRBJ1-4
CDR3 protein: CSVEVGGSYNEQFF; CDR3 DNA: TGCAGCGTTGAAGTGGGGGGCTCCTACAATGAGCAGTTCTTC; D gene: NA; clone size: NA; V gene: TRBV29-1; J gene: TRBJ2-1
CDR3 protein: CASSPGVLGYTF; CDR3 DNA: TGTGCCAGCAGTCCAGGGGTCTTGGGCTACACCTTC; D gene: NA; clone size: NA; V gene: TRBV11-2; J gene: TRBJ1-2
CDR3 protein: CATSRDLGVQETQYF; CDR3 DNA: TGTGCCACCAGCAGAGATCTAGGGGTTCAAGAGACCCAGTACTTC; D gene: NA; clone size: NA; V gene: TRBV15; J gene: TRBJ2-5
CDR3 protein: CASSRGTGGRQPQHF; CDR3 DNA: TGTGCCAGCTCACGTGGGACAGGTGGGCGTCAGCCCCAGCATTTT; D gene: TRBD1; clone size: NA; V gene: TRBV18; J gene: TRBJ1-5
CDR3 protein: CASSAAPGLAGGADTQYF; CDR3 DNA: TGTGCCAGCAGCGCTGCCCCGGGACTAGCGGGAGGGGCAGATACGCAGTATTTT; D gene: TRBD2; clone size: NA; V gene: TRBV11-2; J gene: TRBJ2-3
CDR3 protein: CASSDGAGGPGDTQYF; CDR3 DNA: TGTGCCAGCAGTGACGGGGCGGGAGGGCCTGGAGATACGCAGTATTTT; D gene: TRBD2; clone size: NA; V gene: TRBV6-4; J gene: TRBJ2-3
CDR3 protein: CASSQEDGRRTEAFF; CDR3 DNA: TGTGCCAGCAGCCAAGAAGACGGAAGGAGGACTGAAGCTTTCTTT; D gene: NA; clone size: NA; V gene: TRBV14; J gene: TRBJ1-1
CDR3 protein: CASSQGQRNSLEKLFF; CDR3 DNA: TGCGCCAGCAGCCAGGGACAGCGGAATTCCCTTGAAAAACTGTTTTTT; D gene: TRBD1; clone size: NA; V gene: TRBV4-3; J gene: TRBJ1-4
CDR3 protein: CASASAGTDTQYF; CDR3 DNA: TGTGCCAGCGCTAGCGCTGGGACAGATACGCAGTATTTT; D gene: NA; clone size: NA; V gene: TRBV27; J gene: TRBJ2-3
CDR3 protein: CASSQELAGVSEQYF; CDR3 DNA: TGTGCCAGCAGCCAAGAGCTAGCGGGAGTCTCCGAGCAGTACTTC; D gene: TRBD2; clone size: NA; V gene: TRBV3-1/TRBV3-2; J gene: TRBJ2-7
CDR3 protein: CASSWSDGLYGYTF; CDR3 DNA: TGTGCCAGCAGCTGGAGTGACGGCCTCTATGGCTACACCTTC; D gene: NA; clone size: NA; V gene: TRBV28; J gene: TRBJ1-2
CDR3 protein: CASSLGLAWEQFF; CDR3 DNA: TGTGCCAGCAGCCTTGGACTCGCTTGGGAGCAGTTCTTC; D gene: NA; clone size: once; V gene: TRBV11-1; J gene: TRBJ2-1
CDR3 protein: CASIQGRDTEAFF; CDR3 DNA: TGCGCCAGCATACAGGGAAGGGACACTGAAGCTTTCTTT; D gene: NA; clone size: once; V gene: TRBV5-1; J gene: TRBJ1-1
CDR3 protein: CASSPIDSVGNIQYF; CDR3 DNA: TGTGCCAGCAGCCCTATCGACAGTGTGGGGAACATTCAGTACTTC; D gene: NA; clone size: NA; V gene: TRBV11-2; J gene: TRBJ2-4
CDR3 protein: CASSLTGGYEQYF; CDR3 DNA: TGCGCCAGCAGCTTGACAGGCGGCTACGAGCAGTACTTC; D gene: NA; clone size: NA; V gene: TRBV5-1; J gene: TRBJ2-7
CDR3 protein: CASSARTNSGNTIYF; CDR3 DNA: TGTGCCAGTAGTGCCCGGACAAACTCTGGAAACACCATATATTTT; D gene: NA; clone size: NA; V gene: TRBV19; J gene: TRBJ1-3
CDR3 protein: CASRVTSGSGETQYF; CDR3 DNA: TGTGCCAGCAGAGTGACTAGCGGGAGTGGAGAGACCCAGTACTTC; D gene: TRBD2; clone size: NA; V gene: TRBV6-5; J gene: TRBJ2-5
CDR3 protein: CAISEPVGGAGEGGANVLTF; CDR3 DNA: TGTGCCATCAGTGAGCCTGTTGGGGGAGCGGGAGAGGGTGGGGCCAACGTCCTGACTTTC; D gene: TRBD2; clone size: once; V gene: TRBV10-3; J gene: TRBJ2-6
CDR3 protein: CASSLEGRGGTDTQYF; CDR3 DNA: TGCGCCAGCAGCTTGGAAGGCAGGGGGGGCACAGATACGCAGTATTTT; D gene: NA; clone size: once; V gene: TRBV5-1; J gene: TRBJ2-3
CDR3 protein: CASSVGTSGSKYEQYF; CDR3 DNA: TGTGCCAGCAGCGTCGGGACTAGCGGGAGCAAATACGAGCAGTACTTC; D gene: TRBD2; clone size: NA; V gene: TRBV9; J gene: TRBJ2-7
CDR3 protein: CATYPGLAGNNEQFF; CDR3 DNA: TGTGCCACCTATCCGGGACTAGCGGGAAACAATGAGCAGTTCTTC; D gene: TRBD2; clone size: NA; V gene: TRBV6-5; J gene: TRBJ2-1
CDR3 protein: CASSPGTSNTDTQYF; CDR3 DNA: TGTGCCAGTAGTCCCGGGACTAGCAACACAGATACGCAGTATTTT; D gene: TRBD2; clone size: few; V gene: TRBV19; J gene: TRBJ2-3
CDR3 protein: CASSTGLAVYEQYF; CDR3 DNA: TGTGCCAGCAGCACGGGACTAGCGGTGTACGAGCAGTACTTC; D gene: TRBD2; clone size: few; V gene: TRBV5-4; J gene: TRBJ2-7
CDR3 protein: CASSLQGLNTGELFF; CDR3 DNA: TGTGCCAGTAGCCTACAGGGGTTGAACACCGGGGAGCTGTTTTTT; D gene: TRBD1; clone size: NA; V gene: TRBV19; J gene: TRBJ2-2
CDR3 protein: CASSEGGGTYEQYF; CDR3 DNA: TGTGCCAGCAGTGAGGGGGGAGGGACCTACGAGCAGTACTTC; D gene: TRBD2; clone size: NA; V gene: TRBV2; J gene: TRBJ2-7
CDR3 protein: CASSLAQRAGRNSGNTIYF; CDR3 DNA: TGCGCCAGCAGCTTGGCGCAGAGGGCCGGACGGAACTCTGGAAACACCATATATTTT; D gene: NA; clone size: few; V gene: TRBV5-1; J gene: TRBJ1-3
CDR3 protein: CASSLAVAGLGGYTF; CDR3 DNA: TGTGCCAGCAGCTTAGCTGTAGCGGGATTGGGCGGCTACACCTTC; D gene: NA; clone size: NA; V gene: TRBV11-2; J gene: TRBJ1-2
CDR3 protein: CASSRTGSSGYGYTF; CDR3 DNA: TGTGCCAGCAGTAGGACAGGGTCTAGTGGCTATGGCTACACCTTC; D gene: TRBD1; clone size: NA; V gene: TRBV27; J gene: TRBJ1-2
CDR3 protein: CASSGGLTRRETQYF; CDR3 DNA: TGTGCCAGTAGTGGTGGTCTAACGCGGAGGGAGACCCAGTACTTC; D gene: NA; clone size: NA; V gene: TRBV19; J gene: TRBJ2-5
CDR3 protein: CASSSPGHPSTDTQYF; CDR3 DNA: TGTGCCAGTAGTAGCCCTGGACACCCTAGCACAGATACGCAGTATTTT; D gene: NA; clone size: NA; V gene: TRBV19; J gene: TRBJ2-3
CDR3 protein: CASSLAPGSRYEQYF; CDR3 DNA: TGTGCCAGCAGCTTAGCGCCAGGGTCGAGGTACGAGCAGTACTTC; D gene: NA; clone size: NA; V gene: TRBV7-2; J gene: TRBJ2-7
CDR3 protein: CASSPGTGGARVVEQYF; CDR3 DNA: TGTGCCAGCAGCCCAGGGACAGGTGGGGCCCGGGTTGTCGAGCAGTACTTC; D gene: TRBD1; clone size: NA; V gene: TRBV5-5; J gene: TRBJ2-7
CDR3 protein: CASSPYRDSYEQYF; CDR3 DNA: TGTGCCAGCAGCCCGTACAGGGACTCCTACGAGCAGTACTTC; D gene: NA; clone size: NA; V gene: TRBV3-1/TRBV3-2; J gene: TRBJ2-7
CDR3 protein: CASRPGQGHSNTEAFF; CDR3 DNA: TGTGCCAGCAGGCCGGGACAGGGGCATTCGAACACTGAAGCTTTCTTT; D gene: TRBD1; clone size: NA; V gene: TRBV28; J gene: TRBJ1-1
CDR3 protein: CASSRPDRGTYGYTF; CDR3 DNA: TGTGCCAGCAGCCGGCCTGACAGGGGTACCTATGGCTACACCTTC; D gene: TRBD1; clone size: NA; V gene: TRBV4-2; J gene: TRBJ1-2
CDR3 protein: CASSHLLDTQYF; CDR3 DNA: TGCGCCAGCAGCCATCTTCTGGATACGCAGTATTTT; D gene: NA; clone size: NA; V gene: TRBV4-1; J gene: TRBJ2-3
CDR3 protein: CASSTGTPPADTQYF; CDR3 DNA: TGTGCCAGCAGCACTGGGACTCCTCCGGCGGATACGCAGTATTTT; D gene: NA; clone size: NA; V gene: TRBV5-4; J gene: TRBJ2-3
CDR3 protein: CASRQVFGRDSYEQYF; CDR3 DNA: TGCGCCAGCAGACAGGTGTTCGGCAGGGATTCCTACGAGCAGTACTTC; D gene: NA; clone size: NA; V gene: TRBV5-1; J gene: TRBJ2-7
CDR3 protein: CASSRAGRYNEQFF; CDR3 DNA: TGTGCCAGCTCTAGAGCGGGACGTTACAATGAGCAGTTCTTC; D gene: TRBD2; clone size: NA; V gene: TRBV18; J gene: TRBJ2-1
CDR3 protein: CASSVASGARGYTF; CDR3 DNA: TGTGCCAGCAGCGTAGCTAGCGGGGCGCGGGGCTACACCTTC; D gene: NA; clone size: NA; V gene: TRBV9; J gene: TRBJ1-2
CDR3 protein: CASRRTVNEQFF; CDR3 DNA: TGTGCCAGCAGAAGGACAGTTAATGAGCAGTTCTTC; D gene: NA; clone size: NA; V gene: TRBV2; J gene: TRBJ2-1
CDR3 protein: CASSVASGTYNEQFF; CDR3 DNA: TGTGCCAGCAGCGTAGCTAGCGGGACCTACAATGAGCAGTTCTTC; D gene: TRBD2; clone size: NA; V gene: TRBV9; J gene: TRBJ2-1
CDR3 protein: CASSYSPGQGSSGANVLTF; CDR3 DNA: TGTGCCAGCAGCTACTCCCCGGGACAGGGGAGCTCTGGGGCCAACGTCCTGACTTTC; D gene: TRBD1; clone size: NA; V gene: TRBV7-2; J gene: TRBJ2-6
CDR3 protein: CASSLSGRTTYEQYF; CDR3 DNA: TGTGCCAGCAGTTTAAGCGGCAGAACCACCTACGAGCAGTACTTC; D gene: NA; clone size: NA; V gene: TRBV28; J gene: TRBJ2-7
CDR3 protein: CASSYPGGRREAFF; CDR3 DNA: TGTGCCAGCAGCTATCCAGGGGGCAGAAGGGAAGCTTTCTTT; D gene: TRBD1; clone size: NA; V gene: TRBV7-2; J gene: TRBJ1-1
CDR3 protein: CASSTLRVRGTEAFF; CDR3 DNA: TGTGCCAGCAGTACGCTCCGGGTTAGGGGCACTGAAGCTTTCTTT; D gene: NA; clone size: NA; V gene: TRBV27; J gene: TRBJ1-1
CDR3 protein: CASSRLYITDTQYF; CDR3 DNA: TGTGCCAGCAGTCGACTATATATCACAGATACGCAGTATTTT; D gene: NA; clone size: NA; V gene: TRBV6-2/TRBV6-3; J gene: TRBJ2-3
CDR3 protein: CASSYWGQGRNTEAFF; CDR3 DNA: TGTGCCAGCAGTTACTGGGGGCAGGGGCGGAACACTGAAGCTTTCTTT; D gene: NA; clone size: NA; V gene: TRBV6-2/TRBV6-3; J gene: TRBJ1-1
CDR3 protein: CASRTQGFEQYF; CDR3 DNA: TGTGCCAGCAGAACACAGGGTTTCGAGCAGTACTTC; D gene: NA; clone size: NA; V gene: TRBV2; J gene: TRBJ2-7
CDR3 protein: CASRPTGTPHGTQYF; CDR3 DNA: TGTGCCAGTAGGCCCACCGGGACTCCCCATGGGACCCAGTACTTC; D gene: NA; clone size: NA; V gene: TRBV19; J gene: TRBJ2-5
CDR3 protein: CASSLGGQGTGNTIYF; CDR3 DNA: TGCGCCAGCAGCTTGGGGGGACAGGGAACTGGAAACACCATATATTTT; D gene: TRBD1; clone size: NA; V gene: TRBV5-1; J gene: TRBJ1-3
CDR3 protein: CASSLQGMNTEAFF; CDR3 DNA: TGTGCCAGCAGCCTTCAGGGTATGAACACTGAAGCTTTCTTT; D gene: NA; clone size: NA; V gene: TRBV9; J gene: TRBJ1-1
CDR3 protein: CASSFSGSSGANVLTF; CDR3 DNA: TGTGCCAGCAGTTTTAGCGGGAGCTCTGGGGCCAACGTCCTGACTTTC; D gene: TRBD2; clone size: NA; V gene: TRBV7-3; J gene: TRBJ2-6
CDR3 protein: CASSQLAGGLYEQYF; CDR3 DNA: TGCGCCAGCAGCCAGCTAGCGGGAGGGCTGTACGAGCAGTACTTC; D gene: TRBD2; clone size: few; V gene: TRBV4-1; J gene: TRBJ2-7